These T cell receptor beta chains were read from a single sample in a study of CD8+CD57+ T cells in acquired aplastic anemia. Each CDR3 protein is one row after TCRdb ran MiXCR on the reads. The repertoire holds under 500,000 distinct CDR3 sequences, approximately 32% seen once, with less than 1% in the top ten. The sequencing input was sorted CD4+, CD8+, or CD8+CD57+ T cells (not recorded which) from PBMCs. Every receptor here comes from a human donor with aplastic anemia. Each CDR3 is given with its conserved first and last residue. The D gene is left open where the match is weak. A clone size is listed for some rows: how often the clone was seen (once, few, many), or a class if it is expanded.

v_call: TRBV12-3/TRBV12-4; clone_size: .; j_call: TRBJ2-7; d_call: .; cdr3_nt: TGTGCCAGCGGAGAGGGGCGCGTTTACGAGCAGTACTTC; cdr3_aa: CASGEGRVYEQYF
v_call: TRBV24-1; clone_size: few; j_call: TRBJ2-3; d_call: .; cdr3_nt: TGTGCCACCAGTGCCCGGGGGCCCCGCGCGACAGATACGCAGTATTTT; cdr3_aa: CATSARGPRATDTQYF
v_call: TRBV7-3; clone_size: many; j_call: TRBJ2-7; d_call: TRBD2; cdr3_nt: TGTGCCAGCAGCGCCAGCGGGGCCCTCTCCTACGAGCAGTACTTC; cdr3_aa: CASSASGALSYEQYF
v_call: TRBV7-2; clone_size: .; j_call: TRBJ2-3; d_call: .; cdr3_nt: TGTGCCAGCAGCTTGCTAGGTGGAGCAGATACGCAGTATTTT; cdr3_aa: CASSLLGGADTQYF
v_call: TRBV2; clone_size: many; j_call: TRBJ2-7; d_call: .; cdr3_nt: TGTGCCAGCAGCCTTCTTGTCGAGCCTTCCTACGAGCAGTACTTC; cdr3_aa: CASSLLVEPSYEQYF
v_call: TRBV24-1; clone_size: many; j_call: TRBJ2-3; d_call: TRBD1; cdr3_nt: TGTGCCACCAGTGACCGCGGGCAGGGGGCAGATACGCAGTATTTT; cdr3_aa: CATSDRGQGADTQYF
v_call: TRBV10-2; clone_size: .; j_call: TRBJ1-4; d_call: TRBD1; cdr3_nt: TGTGCCAGCAGCCGCGGACAGGTCGATGAAAAACTGTTTTTT; cdr3_aa: CASSRGQVDEKLFF
v_call: TRBV15; clone_size: many; j_call: TRBJ1-1; d_call: .; cdr3_nt: TGTGCCACCAGCAGAGTACTGTTGGGACGCGCTTTCTTT; cdr3_aa: CATSRVLLGRAFF
v_call: TRBV29-1; clone_size: .; j_call: TRBJ2-1; d_call: .; cdr3_nt: TGCAGCGGGGGCCACAATGAGCAGTTCTTC; cdr3_aa: CSGGHNEQFF
v_call: TRBV3-1; clone_size: once; j_call: TRBJ2-1; d_call: .; cdr3_nt: TGTGCCAGCAGGATGGGGACTTCCGTTCCACCCAATGAGCAGTTCTTC; cdr3_aa: CASRMGTSVPPNEQFF